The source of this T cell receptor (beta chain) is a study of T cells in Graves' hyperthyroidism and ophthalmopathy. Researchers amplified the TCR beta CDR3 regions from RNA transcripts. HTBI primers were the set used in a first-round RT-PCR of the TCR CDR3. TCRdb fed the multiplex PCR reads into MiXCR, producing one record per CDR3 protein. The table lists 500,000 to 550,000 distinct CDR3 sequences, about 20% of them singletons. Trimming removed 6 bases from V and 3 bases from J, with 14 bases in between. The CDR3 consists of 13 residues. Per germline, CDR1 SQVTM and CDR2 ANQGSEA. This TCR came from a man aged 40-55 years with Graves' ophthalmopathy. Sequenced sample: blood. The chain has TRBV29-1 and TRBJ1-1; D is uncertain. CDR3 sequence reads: CSVAGGRDTEAFF. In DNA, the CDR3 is TGCAGCGTAGCTGGTGGGAGAGACACTGAAGCTTTCTTT.